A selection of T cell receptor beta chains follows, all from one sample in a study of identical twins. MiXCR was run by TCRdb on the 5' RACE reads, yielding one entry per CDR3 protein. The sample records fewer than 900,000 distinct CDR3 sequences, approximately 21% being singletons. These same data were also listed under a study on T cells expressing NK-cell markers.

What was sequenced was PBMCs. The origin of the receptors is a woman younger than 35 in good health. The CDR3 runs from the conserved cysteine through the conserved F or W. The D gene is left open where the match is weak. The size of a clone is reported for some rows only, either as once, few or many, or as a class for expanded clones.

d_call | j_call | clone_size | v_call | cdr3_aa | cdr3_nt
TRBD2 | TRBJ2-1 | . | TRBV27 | CASSRSLPGLAGSAEQFF | TGTGCCAGCAGTCGTTCCCTTCCGGGACTAGCGGGTTCGGCTGAGCAGTTCTTC
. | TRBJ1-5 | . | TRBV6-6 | CASLGGKWPQHF | TGTGCCAGCTTAGGAGGCAAGTGGCCCCAGCATTTT
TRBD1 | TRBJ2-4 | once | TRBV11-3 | CASSLGSGDRGHIQYF | TGTGCCAGCAGCTTAGGCTCAGGTGACAGGGGCCACATTCAGTACTTC
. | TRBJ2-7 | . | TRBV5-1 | CASSLVEGSEQYF | TGCGCCAGCAGCTTGGTCGAGGGGAGCGAGCAGTACTTC
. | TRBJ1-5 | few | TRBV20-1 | CSARAGGTNQPQHF | TGCAGTGCTAGAGCGGGGGGGACAAATCAGCCCCAGCATTTT
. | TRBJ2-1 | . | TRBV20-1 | CSVEPGSYNEQFF | TGCAGTGTCGAACCGGGATCCTACAATGAGCAGTTCTTC
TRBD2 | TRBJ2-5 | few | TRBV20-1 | CSARDPSGSGETQYF | TGCAGTGCTAGAGATCCTAGCGGGAGTGGTGAGACCCAGTACTTC
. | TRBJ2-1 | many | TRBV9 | CASSPTPSSYNEQFF | TGTGCCAGCAGCCCAACACCGAGCTCCTACAATGAGCAGTTCTTC
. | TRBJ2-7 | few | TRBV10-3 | CATLPGHEISYEQYF | TGTGCCACCTTACCGGGACACGAAATCTCCTACGAGCAGTACTTC
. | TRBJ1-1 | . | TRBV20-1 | CSATRDYNTEAFF | TGCAGTGCTACCAGGGACTACAACACTGAAGCTTTCTTT
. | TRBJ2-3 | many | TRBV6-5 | CASSFSLDTQYF | TGTGCCAGCAGTTTCAGCTTAGATACGCAGTATTTT
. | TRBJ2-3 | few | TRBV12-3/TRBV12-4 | CASSPDSHTDTQYF | TGTGCCAGCAGTCCGGACAGTCACACAGATACGCAGTATTTT
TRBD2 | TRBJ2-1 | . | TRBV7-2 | CASSFGAGGTNEQFF | TGTGCCAGCAGCTTTGGAGCGGGGGGGACCAATGAGCAGTTCTTC
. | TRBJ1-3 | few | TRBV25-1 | CASSELGSGNTIYF | TGTGCCAGCAGTGAGCTGGGGTCTGGAAACACCATATATTTT
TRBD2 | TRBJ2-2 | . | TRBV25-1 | CASSSRTSQVGELFF | TGTGCCAGCAGTTCCCGGACTAGCCAGGTCGGGGAGCTGTTTTTT
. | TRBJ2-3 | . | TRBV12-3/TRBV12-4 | CASSEGRAVLRTDTQYF | TGTGCCAGCAGCGAGGGACGAGCTGTTCTCCGCACAGATACGCAGTATTTT
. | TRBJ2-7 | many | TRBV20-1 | CSAQRDFYEQYF | TGCAGTGCCCAGAGGGACTTCTACGAGCAGTACTTC
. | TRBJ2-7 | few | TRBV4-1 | CASSQDHRPAYEQYF | TGCGCCAGCAGCCAAGACCACAGGCCAGCCTACGAGCAGTACTTC
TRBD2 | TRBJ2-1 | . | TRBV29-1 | CSSWGGTRPNEQFF | TGCAGCTCATGGGGGGGGACTAGGCCAAATGAGCAGTTCTTC
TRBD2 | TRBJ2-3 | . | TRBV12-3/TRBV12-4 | CASSPVSGGRDTQYF | TGTGCCAGCAGTCCAGTTTCGGGGGGAAGAGATACGCAGTATTTT
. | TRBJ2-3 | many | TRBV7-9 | CASSFQTEGTDTQYF | TGTGCCAGCAGCTTTCAGACGGAGGGCACAGATACGCAGTATTTT
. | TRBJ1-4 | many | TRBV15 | CATSRDKRLFNEKLFF | TGTGCCACCAGCAGAGATAAGCGACTTTTTAATGAAAAACTGTTTTTT
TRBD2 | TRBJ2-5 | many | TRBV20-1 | CSATRPGTSWETQYF | TGCAGTGCAACCAGGCCCGGGACTAGCTGGGAGACCCAGTACTTC
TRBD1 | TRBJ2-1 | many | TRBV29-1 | CSVEGPRGLAHEQFF | TGCAGCGTTGAAGGACCCAGGGGGTTGGCCCATGAGCAGTTCTTC
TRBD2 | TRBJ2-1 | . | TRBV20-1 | CSAWGQAPSGGVYEQFF | TGCAGTGCCTGGGGGCAGGCCCCTAGCGGGGGGGTCTATGAGCAGTTCTTC
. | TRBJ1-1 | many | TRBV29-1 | CSVESGMNTEAFF | TGCAGCGTTGAATCAGGGATGAACACTGAAGCTTTCTTT
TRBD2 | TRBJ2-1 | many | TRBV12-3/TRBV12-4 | CASSFRGGQTHEQFF | TGTGCCAGCAGTTTTCGGGGGGGCCAAACCCATGAGCAGTTCTTC
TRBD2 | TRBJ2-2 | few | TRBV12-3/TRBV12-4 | CASRLDGGAGELFF | TGTGCCAGCAGACTAGATGGGGGGGCCGGGGAGCTGTTTTTT
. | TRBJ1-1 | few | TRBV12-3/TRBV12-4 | CASSTINTEAFF | TGTGCCAGCAGCACCATTAACACTGAAGCTTTCTTT
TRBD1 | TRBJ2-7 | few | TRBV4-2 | CASSQGQGDSSYEQYF | TGTGCCAGCAGCCAAGGACAGGGGGACAGCTCCTACGAGCAGTACTTC
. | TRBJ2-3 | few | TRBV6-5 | CASSYDQLTDTQYF | TGTGCCAGCAGTTACGATCAGCTCACAGATACGCAGTATTTT
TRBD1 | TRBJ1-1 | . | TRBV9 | CASSATTGGTNTEAFF | TGTGCCAGCAGCGCGACGACAGGGGGCACGAACACTGAAGCTTTCTTT
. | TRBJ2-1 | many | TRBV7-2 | CASSLVGSPYNEQFF | TGTGCCAGCAGCTTAGTCGGGAGTCCCTACAATGAGCAGTTCTTC
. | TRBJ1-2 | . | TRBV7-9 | CASSSTGTDGYTF | TGTGCCAGCAGCTCCACAGGGACGGATGGCTACACCTTC
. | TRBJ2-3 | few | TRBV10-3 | CAISEFIGASTDTQYF | TGTGCCATCAGTGAGTTTATCGGGGCAAGCACAGATACGCAGTATTTT
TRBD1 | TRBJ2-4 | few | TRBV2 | CASSRQGTRENIQYF | TGTGCCAGCAGCCGACAGGGGACGCGCGAAAACATTCAGTACTTC
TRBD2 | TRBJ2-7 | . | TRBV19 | CASSTSSGSPYEQYF | TGTGCCAGTAGTACATCTAGCGGGAGTCCATACGAGCAGTACTTC
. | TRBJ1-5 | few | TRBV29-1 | CSVREGNQPQHF | TGCAGCGTTCGGGAAGGGAATCAGCCCCAGCATTTT
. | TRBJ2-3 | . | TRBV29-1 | CSVDGPLDTQYF | TGCAGCGTTGATGGCCCATTGGATACGCAGTATTTT
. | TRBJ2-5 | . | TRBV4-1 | CASSPAPDRGETQYF | TGCGCCAGCAGCCCCGCACCAGATCGCGGAGAGACCCAGTACTTC
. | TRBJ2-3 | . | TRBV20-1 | CSAFPQGSPSTDTQYF | TGCAGTGCTTTTCCTCAGGGGAGTCCTAGCACAGATACGCAGTATTTT
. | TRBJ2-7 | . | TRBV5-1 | CASSLLLATGEQYF | TGCGCCAGCAGCTTGCTACTGGCGACGGGGGAGCAGTACTTC
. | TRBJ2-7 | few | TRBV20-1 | CSVQKPGTSYEQYF | TGCAGTGTCCAAAAACCAGGGACCTCCTACGAGCAGTACTTC
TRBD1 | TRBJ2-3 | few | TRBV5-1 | CASKTGPTDTQYF | TGCGCCAGCAAGACAGGGCCCACAGATACGCAGTATTTT
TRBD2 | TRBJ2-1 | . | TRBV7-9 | CASSVVGGGNEQFF | TGTGCCAGCAGTGTCGTGGGCGGGGGAAATGAGCAGTTCTTC